The 23 T cell receptor beta chains below come from one sample, sequenced in a study of blood T cell repertoires in COVID-19. Assay: immunoSEQ multiplex PCR; the TCRdb copy retains only in-frame clones and omits some. The repertoire holds tens of thousands of clones, with around 90% as singletons. The specimen sequenced was peripheral blood. The receptors shown here come from a man between 50 and 59 years old with acute or convalescent COVID-19.

The V and J genes are TRBV7-8 and TRBJ2-3; D may be TRBD1 (6 bases). The V gene lost 5 bases and the J gene lost 1 base, with 13 bases spanning the gap. Germline V lookup: CDR1 SGHVS, CDR2 FQNEAQ. CDR3 length: 15 amino acids. CDR3 in DNA: TGTGCCAGCAGCCTCATCAGGGGAGGCACAGATACGCAGTATTTT. Protein product: CASSLIRGGTDTQYF.

The chain recombines TRBV11-2 with TRBJ2-4; unclear D gene. Per germline, CDR1 SGHAT and CDR2 FQNNGV. The CDR3 extends over 12 amino acids. V was pared by 1 base and J by 7 bases, with 5 bases between. CDR3 in amino acids: CASSLVLNIQYF. CDR3 sequence (DNA): TGTGCCAGCAGCTTAGTTCTGAACATTCAGTACTTC.

The V gene is TRBV28, the J gene TRBJ1-5; D is undetermined. The germline V and J ends were trimmed by 6 bases and 5 bases, with 11 bases remaining between them. CDR1 and CDR2 from the germline V gene are MDHEN and SYDVKM. The CDR3 is 13 amino acids. The CDR3 bases are TGTGCCAGCAGCCGTTGGGGAGATCAGCCCCAGCATTTT. Its protein product is CASSRWGDQPQHF.

V and J are TRBV9 and TRBJ1-3; the D gene is possibly TRBD1 (5 bases). Trimming left V 0 bases short and J 9 bases short, with 13 bases between. Germline lookup yields CDR1 SGDLS and CDR2 YYNGEE. The CDR3 totals 14 residues. CDR3 region: CASSVGGQGGTIYF. CDR3 nucleotides: TGTGCCAGCAGCGTAGGTGGTCAGGGCGGCACCATATATTTT.

The V and J genes are TRBV28 and TRBJ2-2; weak D call: TRBD2 (6 bases). The germline V gene has CDR1 MDHEN and CDR2 SYDVKM. The ends were cut back, 2 bases at V and 0 bases at J, with 22 bases in the middle. The length of the CDR3 is 20 residues. CDR3 sequence reads: CASSLMGGIQLFSNTGELFF. The CDR3 DNA follows: TGTGCCAGCAGTTTAATGGGGGGTATACAATTGTTCTCGAACACCGGGGAGCTGTTTTTT.

This sequence joins TRBV14 and TRBJ2-7; tentatively, D is TRBD1 (5 bases). Germline V CDR1 and CDR2: SGHDN, FVKESK. The V and J ends lost 3 bases and 4 bases respectively, with 19 bases between them. The CDR3 sequence is 16 residues long. CDR3 region: CASSHRQGRSRYEQYF. The CDR3 nucleotides are TGTGCCAGCAGCCATAGGCAGGGAAGGTCTCGATACGAGCAGTACTTC.

The chain couples TRBV5-1 to TRBJ2-7, with 9 bases aligning to TRBD1. This CDR3 contains 15 residues. The trim removed 3 bases at V and 5 bases at J, leaving 9 bases unmatched. Germline V gene data show CDR1 as SGHRS and CDR2 as YFSETQ. CDR3 sequence reads: CASSSGTGSFHEQYF. CDR3 DNA: TGCGCCAGCAGCTCCGGGACAGGGTCGTTCCACGAGCAGTACTTC.

This clone was counted a single time. The rearrangement uses TRBV6-1 and TRBJ2-3, with a weak D call TRBD1 (6 bases). This CDR3 comprises 15 residues. Germline V gives CDR1 MNHNS, CDR2 SASEGT. V lost 3 bases and J 2 bases, leaving 12 bases between the germline ends. CDR3 in DNA: TGTGCCAGCAGTGACGGACAGCTAATCACAGATACGCAGTATTTT. It encodes CASSDGQLITDTQYF.

The CDR3 loop reads CASSQLLSGTGRDTGEQYF. CDR3 DNA: TGTGCCAGCAGCCAACTACTCTCCGGGACAGGGCGAGATACTGGGGAGCAGTACTTC. The rearrangement uses TRBV3-1 (or the pseudogene TRBV3-2) and TRBJ2-7; 9 bases fit TRBD1. Unmatched junction bases numbered 21, after V lost 2 bases and J lost 7 bases. This CDR3 has 19 residues. CDR1 is LGHDT, CDR2 YNNKEL, per germline (reference sequence).

This chain connects TRBV24-1 to TRBJ2-3, with D perhaps matching TRBD2 (6 bases). The CDR3 runs to 15 residues. With 4 bases removed from V and 4 bases from J, the gap between germline ends came to 14 bases. Germline CDR1 KGHDR, CDR2 SFDVKD. CDR3 loop: CATSDRDLDPDTQYF. CDR3 nucleotides: TGTGCCACCAGTGACCGGGACTTGGACCCAGATACGCAGTATTTT.

The V call is TRBV27, the J call TRBJ1-6; no clear D. V was clipped by 7 bases and J by 1 base, with 20 bases between them. The CDR3 spans 18 residues. Per germline, CDR1 MNHEY and CDR2 SMNVEV (reference sequence). The DNA of the CDR3 is TGTGCCAGCAAAATGTACGGAGCCGCCCCGTCCTATAATTCACCCCTCCACTTT. It translates to CASKMYGAAPSYNSPLHF.

The V and J genes are TRBV30 and TRBJ2-2; 12 positions agree with TRBD2. The CDR3 covers 16 residues. J gave up 5 bases and V 3 bases, and 7 bases lay outside the gene matches. The germline gives CDR1 GTSNPN, CDR2 SVGIG (reference sequence). The CDR3 DNA is TGTGCCTGGAGGCCGCTAGCGGGGGGGCCAACCGGGGAGCTGTTTTTT. Translating gives CAWRPLAGGPTGELFF.

This chain joins TRBV5-1 and TRBJ2-7; 8 bases agree with TRBD1. The V segment lost 6 bases and the J segment 5 bases; nucleotides outside the gene matches: 7. This CDR3 spans 13 amino acids. Germline CDR1 reads SGHRS; CDR2 reads YFSETQ. The CDR3 DNA reads TGCGCCAGCAATCTCGGACAGGGCCACGAGCAGTACTTC. Translated, it gives CASNLGQGHEQYF. The full variable domain, rest sourced from reference TRBV5-1 and TRBJ2-7, is KAGVTQTPRYLIKTRGQQVTLSCSPISGHRSVSWYQQTPGQGLQFLFEYFSETQRNKGNFPGRFSGRQFSNSRSEMNVSTLELGDSALYLCASNLGQGHEQYFGPGTRLTVT.

This chain joins TRBV24-1 and TRBJ2-2, with D possibly being TRBD2 (7 bases). Trimming shortened V by 3 bases and J by 8 bases, and 15 bases separated the two germline ends. The CDR3 runs to 15 residues. CDR1 and CDR2 (germline): KGHDR, SFDVKD. This chain's CDR3 is CATSDPRGATGELFF. As DNA, the CDR3 is TGTGCCACCAGTGATCCCCGGGGGGCAACTGGGGAGCTGTTTTTT.

This rearrangement joins TRBV3-1 (or the pseudogene TRBV3-2) to TRBJ2-1; D might be TRBD1 (6 bases). V gave up 4 bases and J gave up 5 bases, with 15 bases separating them. Germline lookup yields CDR1 LGHDT and CDR2 YNNKEL (reference sequence). CDR3 length: 15 amino acids. CDR3: CASSRGDKLNNEQFF. CDR3 in DNA: TGTGCCAGCAGCCGAGGGGACAAGTTAAACAATGAGCAGTTCTTC.

The CDR3 nucleotides read TGTGCCACCCTAGACCCGATTGGGTCGCGAACGCAGTATTTT. It encodes CATLDPIGSRTQYF. This chain uses TRBV19 with TRBJ2-3, with D uncertain. The germline V gene encodes CDR1 LNHDA and CDR2 SQIVND (reference sequence). This CDR3 has 14 residues. The V end lost 10 bases, the J end lost 9 bases, and 23 bases lay between the germline ends.

The chain employs TRBV10-1 and TRBJ1-1, with a possible D match to TRBD1 (5 bases). V lost 10 bases, J lost 0 bases, and 33 bases lay in between. CDR1 and CDR2 (germline): WNHNN, SYGVQD (reference sequence). CDR3 size: 20 residues. Written as DNA, the CDR3 is TGCGCCAACCTACGTGGAGACAGATCCCTAAGGTTCACTATGAACACTGAAGCTTTCTTT. It specifies CANLRGDRSLRFTMNTEAFF.

This chain joins TRBV12-3 or TRBV12-4 and TRBJ2-6; no definite D call. Trimming pared 2 bases from V and 4 bases from J, leaving 3 bases between. The CDR3 covers 13 residues. The CDR3 protein is CASSLPGANVLTF. Here the CDR3 DNA reads TGTGCCAGCAGTTTACCGGGGGCCAACGTCCTGACTTTC.

The chain carries TRBV3-1 (or the pseudogene TRBV3-2) and TRBJ2-1, with D hard to call. Germline V gene data show CDR1 as LGHDT and CDR2 as YNNKEL (reference sequence). The CDR3 totals 13 residues. Deletions cut 6 bases from V and 0 bases from J, with 6 bases between. The CDR3 here is CASRADSYNEQFF. Here the CDR3 DNA reads TGTGCCAGCAGGGCGGACTCCTACAATGAGCAGTTCTTC.

V and J are TRBV6-5 and TRBJ2-7; 14 bases are shared with TRBD2. The germline CDR1 and CDR2 sequences are MNHEY and SVGAGI. J gave up 4 bases and V 6 bases, and 2 bases lay outside the gene matches. This CDR3 spans 14 amino acids. The DNA of the CDR3 is TGTGCCAGCAGAGGGACTAGCGGGGGTTACGAGCAGTACTTC. Translation: CASRGTSGGYEQYF.

As concerns this clone: The identical CDR3 is also encoded by other nucleotide sequences in the sample. The CDR3 loop reads CASSLWGTSSTDTQYF. In DNA, the CDR3 is TGTGCCAGCAGTCTTTGGGGCACATCTAGCACAGATACGCAGTATTTT. The chain links TRBV28 to TRBJ2-3, with D maybe TRBD1 (5 bases). Deletions cut 5 bases from V and 0 bases from J, with 15 bases between. The CDR3 spans 16 residues. Germline lookup yields CDR1 MDHEN and CDR2 SYDVKM.

This clone was counted between two and nine times. V and J are TRBV7-9 and TRBJ2-3; 12 positions agree with TRBD2. This CDR3 contains 17 residues. J gave up 2 bases and V 5 bases, and 8 bases lay outside the gene matches. CDR1 is SEHNR, CDR2 FQNEAQ, per germline (reference sequence). CDR3 DNA: TGTGCCAGCAGCGCTCGTCGACTAGCGGGGGCCACAGATACGCAGTATTTT. Encoded protein: CASSARRLAGATDTQYF.

The CDR3 region is CASSLRSTGTDTQYF. CDR3 DNA: TGTGCCAGCAGCTTGCGATCGACAGGCACAGATACGCAGTATTTT. This chain uses TRBV5-4 with TRBJ2-3; TRBD1 might be the D (5 bases). CDR1 SGHNT and CDR2 YYREEE come from the germline V gene (reference sequence). Deletions cut 1 base from V and 1 base from J, with 10 bases between. CDR3 size: 15 residues.